The 30 T cell receptor beta chains reported below all come from one sample, sequenced in a study of blood T cell repertoires in COVID-19 (dated by TCRdb to 2018 to 2020). The library was obtained by the immunoSEQ multiplex PCR assay. Entries here come from immuneACCESS through TCRdb and include only in-frame sequences with V and J called. Some clones fail to appear in such tables; in the studies checked, an unresolved V gene covers under half of the shortfall, and the cause of the remainder is unknown. The sample table holds about 250,000 clones, of which approximately 82% were seen once. The top ten hold 4.5% to 6% of the sample. Source material: PBMCs or T cells enriched from blood (not recorded which). The receptors here all came from a man aged 40-49 years who had been exposed to COVID-19.

V usage is TRBV7-8 and J usage is TRBJ2-1; D is undetermined. Between the trimmed V and J ends, which lost 5 bases and 14 bases, there was a span of 19 bases. The CDR3 covers 13 residues. In germline, CDR1 is SGHVS, CDR2 FQNEAQ. CDR3 region: CASSPALGGEKFF. DNA for the CDR3: TGTGCCAGCAGCCCGGCTCTAGGCGGAGAAAAGTTCTTC.

This chain links TRBV3-1 (or the pseudogene TRBV3-2) with TRBJ2-3; 11 positions agree with TRBD2. J was trimmed by 11 bases and V by 4 bases; bases with no gene match: 14. The CDR3 totals 16 residues. The germline gives CDR1 LGHDT, CDR2 YNNKEL (reference sequence). The CDR3 nucleotides read TGTGCCAGCAGCCTTCAGATCGGGTTCCTAGCGGGAGGGCAGTATTTT. This codes for CASSLQIGFLAGGQYF.

V gene TRBV5-1 combines with J gene TRBJ1-3, with D hard to call. Looked up from germline, CDR1 is SGHRS and CDR2 is YFSETQ. The CDR3 is 12 amino acids. V lost 4 bases, J lost 4 bases, and 6 bases lay in between. The CDR3 region is CASSPSGNTIYF. CDR3 nucleotide sequence: TGCGCCAGCAGCCCAAGCGGAAACACCATATATTTT.

The gene calls are TRBV20-1 and TRBJ1-4; TRBD1 agrees at 11 bases. Germline CDR1 and CDR2: DFQATT and SNEGSKA (reference sequence). Trimming took 3 bases from V and 7 from J; bases not matched to a gene: 1. This CDR3 is 13 amino acids long. CDR3 region: CSASGTGGEKLFF. CDR3 coding DNA: TGCAGTGCTAGTGGGACAGGGGGTGAAAAACTGTTTTTT.

The chain employs TRBV10-3 and TRBJ2-1, with 13 bases identical to TRBD2. V gave up 2 bases and J gave up 5 bases; unmatched junction bases: 6. CDR1 is ENHRY and CDR2 is SYGVKD in the germline V gene. This CDR3 comprises 17 residues. The CDR3 spells CAISETQLAGGDNEQFF. As DNA, the CDR3 is TGTGCCATCAGTGAGACCCAACTAGCGGGAGGGGACAATGAGCAGTTCTTC.

Worth noting for this clone: The DNA is left out, because the CDR3 cannot be placed on it with certainty; the CDR3 is given as TCRdb lists it. The chain couples TRBV20-1 to TRBJ2-2; the table's TRBD2 call for D was not verified on the DNA. The CDR3 has 11 amino acids, counting both end residues. Germline CDR1 DFQATT, CDR2 SNEGSKA (reference sequence). The CDR3 spells CSSLRAGELFF.

V and J are TRBV18 and TRBJ1-2, with 7 bases that match TRBD1. The CDR3 spans 13 residues. CDR1 is KGHSH and CDR2 is LQKENI in the germline V gene. V was clipped by 4 bases and J by 11 bases; unmatched bases: 10. The CDR3 coding sequence is TGTGCCAGCTCACGGCCGGGACAGCACGAATACACCTTC. It translates to CASSRPGQHEYTF.

This chain joins TRBV19 and TRBJ2-1, with TRBD1 matching 8 bases. CDR3 size: 14 residues. The ends lost 9 bases at V and 6 bases at J; junction bases unmatched: 10. CDR1 and CDR2 from the germline V gene are LNHDA and SQIVND (reference sequence). The CDR3 DNA sequence: TGTGCCAGCGTTAACACCGGGACAGGCAATGAGCAGTTCTTC. Its translation: CASVNTGTGNEQFF.

V usage is TRBV19 and J usage is TRBJ1-5; unclear D gene. V was clipped by 10 bases and J by 3 bases, with 28 bases between them. This CDR3 is 18 amino acids long. Per germline, CDR1 LNHDA and CDR2 SQIVND (reference sequence). The CDR3 spells CATSLGVQVSPVNQPQHF. CDR3 DNA sequence: TGTGCCACATCCCTCGGGGTTCAGGTTTCTCCAGTCAATCAGCCCCAGCATTTT.

This rearrangement joins TRBV6-1 to TRBJ2-5; maybe TRBD1 (5 bases). V gave up 3 bases and J gave up 1 base, with 12 bases separating them. CDR3 length equals 15 residues. Per germline, CDR1 MNHNS and CDR2 SASEGT. The CDR3 DNA is TGTGCCAGCAGTGAGGCGATGGGGCTCCAAGAGACCCAGTACTTC. Its protein product is CASSEAMGLQETQYF.

The chain employs TRBV6-4 and TRBJ2-1; 7 nucleotides align to TRBD1. The trim removed 2 bases at V and 6 bases at J, leaving 4 bases unmatched. Germline CDR1 and CDR2: MRHNA and SNTAGT. The length of the CDR3 is 14 residues. This CDR3 reads CASSDKDRFNEQFF. The CDR3 nucleotides read TGTGCCAGCAGTGACAAGGACAGGTTCAATGAGCAGTTCTTC.

The chain uses TRBV12-3 or TRBV12-4 and TRBJ2-1; D is undetermined. The CDR3 sequence is 13 residues long. V lost 6 bases and J lost 0, with 6 bases in between. The CDR3 loop reads CASRESSYNEQFF. CDR3 nucleotides: TGTGCCAGCAGGGAGAGCTCCTACAATGAGCAGTTCTTC.

The chain employs TRBV5-4 and TRBJ1-1; 8 nucleotides match TRBD1. V shed 6 bases and J 1 base; nucleotides not matched to a gene: 5. Germline CDR1 is SGHNT and CDR2 is YYREEE (reference sequence). The CDR3 extends over 14 amino acids. The CDR3 spells CASTPGGANTEAFF. The CDR3 DNA follows: TGTGCCAGCACCCCAGGGGGCGCGAACACTGAAGCTTTCTTT.

This chain uses TRBV27 with TRBJ1-2, with D hard to call. Per germline, CDR1 MNHEY and CDR2 SMNVEV (reference sequence). Between the trimmed V and J ends, which lost 3 bases and 6 bases, there was a span of 23 bases. This CDR3 spans 17 amino acids. CDR3 in amino acids: CASSLIGTRSEGHGYTF. Here the CDR3 DNA reads TGTGCCAGCAGTTTGATTGGAACCAGATCTGAGGGCCATGGCTACACCTTC.

This chain connects TRBV2 to TRBJ1-2, with D uncertain. The CDR3 has 13 amino acids. V lost 2 bases and J lost 2, with 6 bases in between. Germline assignment: CDR1 SNHLY and CDR2 FYNNEI. The CDR3 reads CASSELANYGYTF. CDR3 DNA sequence: TGTGCCAGCAGTGAATTGGCAAACTATGGCTACACCTTC.

J is TRBJ2-7 and V is TRBV15; maybe TRBD2 (5 bases). Between the trimmed V and J ends, which lost 4 bases and 6 bases, there was a span of 16 bases. The CDR3 totals 14 residues. Germline CDR1 LNHNV, CDR2 YYDKDF (reference sequence). This CDR3 reads CATSTSLAHLEQYF. CDR3 DNA sequence: TGTGCCACCAGCACGAGTCTAGCCCACCTCGAGCAGTACTTC.

This rearrangement joins TRBV5-4 to TRBJ2-5; D may be TRBD2 (6 bases). The CDR3 extends over 14 amino acids. Germline-derived CDR1 and CDR2 are SGHNT and YYREEE (reference sequence). V was shortened by 0 bases and J by 2 bases, with 8 bases between the two germline ends. The CDR3 DNA follows: TGTGCCAGCAGCTTGGAGGGACTTCAAGAGACCCAGTACTTC. This sequence encodes CASSLEGLQETQYF. Variable domain in full (rest from reference TRBV5-4 and TRBJ2-5): ETGVTQSPTHLIKTRGQQVTLRCSSQSGHNTVSWYQQALGQGPQFIFQYYREEENGRGNFPPRFSGLQFPNYSSELNVNALELDDSALYLCASSLEGLQETQYFGPGTRLLVL.

This chain links TRBV27 with TRBJ2-1, with D perhaps matching TRBD1 (6 bases). The CDR3 totals 15 residues. In germline, CDR1 is MNHEY, CDR2 SMNVEV (reference sequence). Between the trimmed V and J ends, which lost 6 bases and 6 bases, there was a span of 18 bases. CDR3 region: CASRVQGSGSNEQFF. In DNA, the CDR3 is TGTGCCAGCAGGGTACAGGGTAGTGGGTCCAATGAGCAGTTCTTC.

This chain joins TRBV18 and TRBJ2-7, with TRBD1 as a possible D gene (6 bases). V was pared by 6 bases and J by 7 bases, with 16 bases between. The CDR3 extends over 13 amino acids. The germline gives CDR1 KGHSH, CDR2 LQKENI. CDR3 nucleotides: TGTGCCAGCTCTCTCCGACAGGCCGGGGAGCAGTACTTC. Translating gives CASSLRQAGEQYF. Looking up the rest from reference TRBV18 and TRBJ2-7 gives the full variable domain: NAGVMQNPRHLVRRRGQEARLRCSPMKGHSHVYWYRQLPEEGLKFMVYLQKENIIDESGMPKERFSAEFPKEGPSILRIQQVVRGDSAAYFCASSLRQAGEQYFGPGTRLTVT.

The chain is built from TRBV10-2 and TRBJ2-1, with D maybe TRBD1 (7 bases). This CDR3 region has 15 residues. V was shortened by 7 bases and J by 1 base, with 14 bases between the two germline ends. Looked up from germline, CDR1 is WSHSY and CDR2 is SAAADI. Written as DNA, the CDR3 is TGCGCCAGCATGGCCCAGGGGGGATCCTACAATGAGCAGTTCTTC. Amino acid sequence: CASMAQGGSYNEQFF.

For the CDR3, the DNA is TGTGCCAGTACCACTCCAGGGTGGGTCGATGGCTACACCTTC. This translates into CASTTPGWVDGYTF. This chain uses TRBV19 with TRBJ1-2, with D possibly TRBD1 on 5 matching bases. Germline loops: CDR1 LNHDA, CDR2 SQIVND (reference sequence). The length of the CDR3 is 14 residues. V lost 7 bases and J 6 bases, leaving 18 bases between the germline ends.

The chain recombines TRBV30 with TRBJ2-7, with TRBD2 matching over 14 bases. CDR3 length: 14 amino acids. V shed 2 bases and J 7 bases; nucleotides not matched to a gene: 4. Per the germline V gene, CDR1 is GTSNPN and CDR2 is SVGIG (reference sequence). CDR3 sequence: CAWSFGLAGGEQYF. Written as DNA, the CDR3 is TGTGCCTGGAGTTTCGGACTAGCGGGAGGAGAGCAGTACTTC.

The chain is built from TRBV4-1 and TRBJ2-6; 8 bases match TRBD1. CDR1 is MGHRA and CDR2 is YSYEKL in the germline V gene. The CDR3 totals 18 residues. V shed 3 bases and J 2 bases; nucleotides not matched to a gene: 9. The CDR3, as DNA: TGCGCCAGCAGCCAGCCGGGACAGGCGACACCTGGGGCCAACGTCCTGACTTTC. Protein sequence: CASSQPGQATPGANVLTF.

The rearrangement links TRBV24-1 to TRBJ2-3; no definite D call. Germline V gene lookup returns CDR1 KGHDR and CDR2 SFDVKD. V was pared by 3 bases and J by 14 bases, with 8 bases between. The CDR3 is 10 residues long. CDR3 bases: TGTGCCACCAGTGATCCCCCTCGGTATTTT. This codes for CATSDPPRYF.

CDR3 sequence (DNA): TGCGCCAGCAGGGAGGGGGCCAACGTCCTGACTTTC. Translating it yields CASREGANVLTF. The chain carries TRBV5-1 and TRBJ2-6; D not certain. The V end was cut by 5 bases, the J end by 4 bases, with 4 bases between. The CDR3 is 12 residues long. Germline-derived CDR1 and CDR2 are SGHRS and YFSETQ.

This chain joins TRBV2 and TRBJ2-1, with 8 bases fitting TRBD2. V was clipped by 7 bases and J by 14 bases; unmatched bases: 10. Per the germline V gene, CDR1 is SNHLY and CDR2 is FYNNEI. The CDR3 length is 12 residues. This CDR3 reads CASTGGDPREFF. The DNA for the CDR3 is TGTGCCAGCACCGGGGGGGACCCCAGGGAGTTCTTC.

The chain employs TRBV6-1 and TRBJ2-7; 10 bases line up with TRBD1. This CDR3 region has 16 residues. Germline V gene sequence: CDR1 MNHNS, CDR2 SASEGT. V was clipped by 1 base and J by 3 bases; unmatched bases: 6. The CDR3 DNA is TGTGCCAGCAGTGAAGTCACGGGACAGGGGTTCTACGAGCAGTACTTC. The encoded protein is CASSEVTGQGFYEQYF.

Concerning this clone itself: In the same sample, other DNA sequences code for this CDR3. The V call is TRBV7-9, the J call TRBJ1-2; 7 bases line up with TRBD1. The V segment lost 5 bases and the J segment 5 bases; nucleotides outside the gene matches: 5. Germline CDR1 is SEHNR and CDR2 is FQNEAQ (reference sequence). The CDR3 runs 13 residues. This CDR3 reads CASSPGQHYGYTF. The CDR3 coding sequence is TGTGCCAGCAGCCCGGGACAGCATTATGGCTACACCTTC.

The rearrangement joins TRBV4-1 to TRBJ1-2, with TRBD1 as a possible D gene (6 bases). CDR3 length equals 13 residues. The V end lost 0 bases, the J end lost 6 bases, and 8 bases lay between the germline ends. Looked up from germline, CDR1 is MGHRA and CDR2 is YSYEKL. CDR3: CASSQDQGNGYTF. DNA of the CDR3: TGCGCCAGCAGCCAAGATCAGGGGAATGGCTACACCTTC.

V is TRBV3-1 (or the pseudogene TRBV3-2) and J is TRBJ2-2, with a tentative D call TRBD1 (6 bases). V lost 4 bases, J lost 4 bases, and 13 bases lay in between. The CDR3 consists of 15 residues. The V gene's germline CDR1 is LGHDT and CDR2 YNNKEL (reference sequence). The CDR3 nucleotides read TGTGCCAGCAGCCCCCGGCAGGGGAGCACCGGGGAGCTGTTTTTT. It yields the protein CASSPRQGSTGELFF.